Below are 17 T cell receptor beta chains sequenced from a single sample in a study of radiotherapy plus CTLA-4 blockade in lung cancer. Sequenced by immunoSEQ multiplex PCR; TCRdb stores in-frame clones only, minus some. Among 35,000 to 50,000 clones listed, 73% were seen once. Here the sequenced sample was peripheral blood, taken from a patient treated with radiotherapy plus ipilimumab. The origin of the receptors is a human donor with non-small cell lung cancer who had a complete response to radiotherapy plus ipilimumab.

The gene calls are TRBV11-2 and TRBJ2-7, with D maybe TRBD1 (6 bases). CDR3 size: 15 residues. Germline V gene data show CDR1 as SGHAT and CDR2 as FQNNGV. V dropped 5 bases and J dropped 2 bases, with 16 bases sitting between them. The CDR3 DNA reads as TGTGCCAGCAGCCCTATAAGGACAGTGGCCTACGAGCAGTACTTC. The encoded protein is CASSPIRTVAYEQYF.

This clone appeared a few times. This rearrangement joins TRBV5-1 to TRBJ1-5, with TRBD1 as a possible D gene (6 bases). The CDR3 extends over 16 amino acids. Trimming cost V 0 bases and J 3 bases, with 13 bases left between them. Germline assignment: CDR1 SGHRS and CDR2 YFSETQ. The CDR3 nucleotides are TGCGCCAGCAGCTTGGGCACAGGGAGAGACAATCAGCCCCAGCATTTT. Protein sequence: CASSLGTGRDNQPQHF.

The gene calls are TRBV27 and TRBJ2-7; tentatively, D is TRBD2 (7 bases). Deletions cut 5 bases from V and 5 bases from J, with 22 bases between. Germline assignment: CDR1 MNHEY and CDR2 SMNVEV (reference sequence). CDR3 size: 16 residues. CDR3 sequence: CASSPRGGGTNHEQYF. CDR3 DNA sequence: TGTGCCAGCAGTCCAAGGGGGGGCGGGACTAACCACGAGCAGTACTTC.

The chain is built from TRBV7-2 and TRBJ2-2; D is unclear. Trimming left V 1 base short and J 5 bases short, with 11 bases between. Germline V gene data show CDR1 as SGHTA and CDR2 as FQGNSA. This CDR3 contains 15 residues. In DNA, the CDR3 is TGTGCCAGCAGCTTAGGACTGTTAAAGACCGGGGAGCTGTTTTTT. Protein sequence: CASSLGLLKTGELFF.

The chain joins TRBV5-4 to TRBJ1-4; no reliable D call. Germline lookup yields CDR1 SGHNT and CDR2 YYREEE (reference sequence). This CDR3 spans 13 amino acids. V lost 4 bases and J 7 bases, leaving 11 bases between the germline ends. The CDR3: CASSVTGVEKLFF. The CDR3 bases are TGTGCCAGCAGCGTGACGGGTGTTGAAAAACTGTTTTTT.

Concerning this clone itself: At one end, the junction sequence differs from germline, possibly due to a read error. This rearrangement joins TRBV5-6 to TRBJ2-3, with D possibly TRBD1 on 5 matching bases. The CDR3 runs to 16 residues. Germline CDR1 SGHDT, CDR2 YYEEEE. The CDR3 DNA sequence: TGTGCCAGCAGCCTACCGGGTTGGTCCGGCACAGGTACGCAGTATTTT. Amino acids: CASSLPGWSGTGTQYF.

This chain uses TRBV5-1 with TRBJ2-4, with 13 bases lining up with TRBD2. J was trimmed by 1 base and V by 4 bases; bases with no gene match: 8. From germline, CDR1 is SGHRS and CDR2 YFSETQ. This CDR3 comprises 18 residues. The CDR3 nucleotides are TGCGCCAGCAGCCCAGGACTAGCGGGAGTGCCGGCCAAAAACATTCAGTACTTC. Its translation is CASSPGLAGVPAKNIQYF.

The V call is TRBV28, the J call TRBJ1-3; 8 bases align to TRBD1. The V gene's germline CDR1 is MDHEN and CDR2 SYDVKM. Trimming took 4 bases from V and 0 from J; bases not matched to a gene: 8. This CDR3 contains 17 residues. CDR3 nucleotides: TGTGCCAGCAGTTCTCCGGGACAGGTGATCTCTGGAAACACCATATATTTT. This translates into CASSSPGQVISGNTIYF.

The rearrangement joins TRBV13 to TRBJ1-1; D perhaps matches TRBD1 (6 bases). Trimming removed 0 bases at V and 6 bases at J, with 11 bases between. Looked up from germline, CDR1 is PRHDT and CDR2 is FYEKMQ (reference sequence). The CDR3 runs to 14 residues. The chain's CDR3 is CASSLGGGQAEAFF. In DNA, the CDR3 is TGTGCCAGCAGCTTAGGCGGGGGGCAGGCTGAAGCTTTCTTT.

The rearrangement joins TRBV5-7 to TRBJ2-5; TRBD1 agrees at 7 bases. The J call may be in error: the DNA end matches TRBJ2-7 better. TRBV5-7 is designated an ORF whose function remains uncertain. CDR3 length: 16 residues. CDR3 sequence: CASSFKAGQESYEQYF. CDR3 coding DNA: TGTGCCAGCAGCTTTAAGGCTGGACAGGAAAGCTACGAGCAGTACTTC.

The rearrangement uses TRBV2 and TRBJ2-5; TRBD2 is a possible D gene (5 bases). Trimming shortened V by 6 bases and J by 5 bases, and 19 bases separated the two germline ends. The CDR3 extends over 15 amino acids. Per germline, CDR1 SNHLY and CDR2 FYNNEI. As DNA, the CDR3 is TGTGCCAGCAGCCCCTCGGGCAGCCGAGGGGAGACCCAGTACTTC. This encodes CASSPSGSRGETQYF.

This clone has only a few counts. J is TRBJ1-1 and V is TRBV6-5; D is perhaps TRBD1 (6 bases). The CDR3 totals 14 residues. From germline, CDR1 is MNHEY and CDR2 SVGAGI. V lost 8 bases, J lost 8 bases, and 21 bases lay in between. The CDR3 sequence: CASSPVRGGAEAFF. The CDR3 nucleotides are TGTGCCAGCTCCCCTGTCAGGGGAGGGGCCGAAGCTTTCTTT.

V usage is TRBV18 and J usage is TRBJ1-5; 7 bases are shared with TRBD1. V lost 6 bases, J lost 5 bases, and 4 bases stayed unmatched. Germline values: CDR1 KGHSH, CDR2 LQKENI. CDR3 length: 13 residues. For the CDR3, the DNA is TGTGCCAGCTCGGCAGACAGGGATCAGCCCCAGCATTTT. This encodes CASSADRDQPQHF. The variable domain in full, completed from reference TRBV18 and TRBJ1-5, reads NAGVMQNPRHLVRRRGQEARLRCSPMKGHSHVYWYRQLPEEGLKFMVYLQKENIIDESGMPKERFSAEFPKEGPSILRIQQVVRGDSAAYFCASSADRDQPQHFGDGTRLSIL.

The V and J genes are TRBV28 and TRBJ2-1, with 16 bases identical to TRBD2. Germline CDR1 MDHEN, CDR2 SYDVKM. The V segment lost 7 bases and the J segment 7 bases; nucleotides outside the gene matches: 10. The CDR3 has 17 amino acids. CDR3 residues: CASTQMGLAGGSNEQFF. For the CDR3, the DNA is TGTGCCAGCACCCAAATGGGACTAGCGGGGGGGTCAAATGAGCAGTTCTTC.

The chain joins TRBV19 to TRBJ2-2; 7 bases map to TRBD1. CDR1 and CDR2 from the germline V gene are LNHDA and SQIVND (reference sequence). The CDR3 consists of 16 residues. Unmatched junction bases numbered 6, after V lost 0 bases and J lost 5 bases. The CDR3 region is CASSIDLLTGTGELFF. As DNA, the CDR3 is TGTGCCAGTAGTATAGATCTATTGACAGGGACCGGGGAGCTGTTTTTT.

J is TRBJ2-7 and V is TRBV11-2, with D unresolved. Deletions cut 1 base from V and 3 bases from J, with 13 bases between. Germline CDR1 reads SGHAT; CDR2 reads FQNNGV. CDR3 length: 15 amino acids. In DNA form, the CDR3 reads TGTGCCAGCAGCTTAGGCCCAGGTGTGGGCTACGAGCAGTACTTC. Amino acid sequence: CASSLGPGVGYEQYF.

The rearrangement joins TRBV19 to TRBJ2-1; 10 bases agree with TRBD2. The V gene's germline CDR1 is LNHDA and CDR2 SQIVND (reference sequence). V dropped 8 bases and J dropped 6; count of bases not matched to a gene: 7. The CDR3 runs to 14 residues. CDR3 coding DNA: TGTGCCAGTGGAAGCGGGGGGGCCTCCAATGAGCAGTTCTTC. Translating it yields CASGSGGASNEQFF.